This T cell receptor (beta chain) was sequenced during a study of blood T cell repertoires in COVID-19. Study summary: Spain, Italy and the United States supplied samples that represented acute and convalescent COVID-19. Sample material is recorded as cDNA or gDNA derived from T cells, B-cell-depleted T cells, or PBMCs.

CDR1 is MNHEY and CDR2 is SVGEGT in the germline V gene. V was cut by 6 bases and J by 2 bases, with 19 bases left in between. This CDR3 is built from 16 residues. This clone has just a few counts. In the study's own analysis: Reference gene primer amplification yielded estimated nucleated cell counts. Sequenced by immunoSEQ multiplex PCR; TCRdb stores in-frame clones only, minus some. V and J calls and clone size are copied from that table; D and trimming were computed from the DNA. Here the sample spans roughly 200,000 clones, around 90% being singletons. The sequenced sample was peripheral blood. This rearrangement joins TRBV6-2 or TRBV6-3 to TRBJ1-2; possibly TRBD1 for D (6 bases). The sequence derives from a man aged 55 to 70 with acute or convalescent COVID-19. This CDR3 reads CASSPQWGPANYGYTF. The CDR3 nucleotides read TGTGCCAGCAGCCCTCAGTGGGGGCCAGCAAACTATGGCTACACCTTC.